The clone carrying this TCR beta chain has just a few counts. Its antigen remains unidentified. These data belong to a study of T cell repertoires in aging, cancer and after chemotherapy. Study-level points and caveats: Healthy donors lost TCR diversity with age mainly through richness, cancer patients through richness and evenness.

Rearranged V-D-J TRB sequences were amplified with a mixed TRB-A/B primer pool. TCRdb reanalysed the multiplex PCR reads using MiXCR and keeps one entry per CDR3 protein. The table has 10,000 to 15,000 distinct CDR3 sequences, about a third seen once. V was cut by 3 bases and J by 0 bases, with 10 bases left in between. The CDR3 spans 14 residues. The germline V gene has CDR1 SGHNT and CDR2 YYREEE (reference sequence). The template was genomic DNA from peripheral blood, not RNA. This chain links TRBV5-4 with TRBJ2-7; no reliable D call. This TCR was sampled from a human donor in good health. The donor label of this sample is uncertain. Sequencing was performed on blood. For the CDR3, the DNA is TGTGCCAGCAGCTCCGAGATCAGCTCCTACGAGCAGTACTTC. This codes for CASSSEISSYEQYF.